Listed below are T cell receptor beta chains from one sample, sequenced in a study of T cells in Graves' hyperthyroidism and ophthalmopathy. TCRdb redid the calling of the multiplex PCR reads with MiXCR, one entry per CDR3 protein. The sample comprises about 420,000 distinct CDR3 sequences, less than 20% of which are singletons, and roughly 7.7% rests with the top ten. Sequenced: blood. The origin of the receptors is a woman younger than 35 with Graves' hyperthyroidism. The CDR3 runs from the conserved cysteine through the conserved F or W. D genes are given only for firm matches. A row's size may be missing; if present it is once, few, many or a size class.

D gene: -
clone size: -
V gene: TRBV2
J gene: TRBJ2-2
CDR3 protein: CASSQTYTGELFF
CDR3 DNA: TGTGCCAGCAGCCAGACCTACACCGGGGAGCTGTTTTTT

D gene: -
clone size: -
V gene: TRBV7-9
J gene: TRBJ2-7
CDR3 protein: CASSQGSEQYF
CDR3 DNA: TGTGCCAGCAGCCAGGGGTCCGAGCAGTACTTC

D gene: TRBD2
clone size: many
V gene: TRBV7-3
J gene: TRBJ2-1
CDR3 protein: CASSLTGLADYNEQFF
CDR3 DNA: TGTGCCAGCAGCCTAACGGGACTAGCGGACTACAATGAGCAGTTCTTC

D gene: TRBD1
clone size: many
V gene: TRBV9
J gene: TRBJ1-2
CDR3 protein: CASSAGQAYGYTF
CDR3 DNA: TGTGCCAGCAGCGCCGGACAGGCCTATGGCTACACCTTC

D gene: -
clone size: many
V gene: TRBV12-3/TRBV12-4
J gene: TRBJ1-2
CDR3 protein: CASSLQGRQDGYTF
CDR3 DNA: TGTGCCAGCAGTTTACAAGGGAGGCAGGATGGCTACACCTTC

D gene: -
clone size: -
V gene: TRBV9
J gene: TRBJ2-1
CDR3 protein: CASSGPGHNEQFF
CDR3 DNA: TGTGCCAGCAGCGGGCCAGGTCACAATGAGCAGTTCTTC

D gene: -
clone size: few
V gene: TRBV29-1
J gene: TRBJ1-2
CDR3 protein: CSVESRAAYGYTF
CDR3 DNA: TGCAGCGTTGAGAGTAGGGCAGCCTATGGCTACACCTTC

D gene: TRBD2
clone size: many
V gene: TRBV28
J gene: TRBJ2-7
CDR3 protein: CASSFGGLANEQYF
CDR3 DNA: TGTGCCAGCAGTTTCGGAGGACTAGCAAACGAGCAGTACTTC

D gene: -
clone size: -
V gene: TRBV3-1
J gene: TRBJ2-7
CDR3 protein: CASSQRRGVPHEQYF
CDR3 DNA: TGTGCCAGCAGCCAAAGAAGGGGCGTTCCCCACGAGCAGTACTTC

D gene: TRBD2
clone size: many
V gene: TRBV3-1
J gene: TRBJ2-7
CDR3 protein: CASSASSGGDEQYF
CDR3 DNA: TGTGCCAGCAGCGCGTCTAGCGGAGGCGACGAGCAGTACTTC

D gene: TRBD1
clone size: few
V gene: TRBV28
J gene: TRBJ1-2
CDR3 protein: CASSYRGRPLLGYTF
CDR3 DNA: TGTGCCAGCAGCTACAGGGGGCGACCCTTGTTGGGCTACACCTTC

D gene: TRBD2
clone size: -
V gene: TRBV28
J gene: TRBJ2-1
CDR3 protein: CASRLTSGAGNEQFF
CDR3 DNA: TGTGCCAGCAGATTGACTAGCGGAGCCGGCAATGAGCAGTTCTTC

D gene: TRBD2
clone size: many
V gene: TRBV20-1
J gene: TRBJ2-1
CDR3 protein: CSADPGLAGRNEQFF
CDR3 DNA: TGCAGTGCTGACCCGGGACTAGCGGGTAGGAATGAGCAGTTCTTC

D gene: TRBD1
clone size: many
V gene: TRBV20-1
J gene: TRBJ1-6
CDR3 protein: CSASPRTGFSPLHF
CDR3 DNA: TGCAGTGCTAGTCCCCGGACAGGGTTTTCACCCCTCCACTTT

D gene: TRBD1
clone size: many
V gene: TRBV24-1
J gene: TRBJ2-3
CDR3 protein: CATSEGTGRTQYF
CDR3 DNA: TGTGCCACCAGTGAGGGGACAGGAAGAACGCAGTATTTT

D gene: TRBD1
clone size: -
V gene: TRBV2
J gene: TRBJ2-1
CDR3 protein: CASSNRDRVFF
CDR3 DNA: TGTGCCAGCAGCAACCGGGACAGGGTGTTCTTC

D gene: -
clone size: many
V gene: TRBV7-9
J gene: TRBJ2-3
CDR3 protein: CASSYPGSGSADTQYF
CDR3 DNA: TGTGCCAGCAGCTACCCGGGGTCAGGGTCCGCAGATACGCAGTATTTT

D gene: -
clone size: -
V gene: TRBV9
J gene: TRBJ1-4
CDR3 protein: CASSETGLFNEKLFF
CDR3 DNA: TGTGCCAGCAGCGAGACAGGCCTCTTTAATGAAAAACTGTTTTTT